The 21 T cell receptor beta chains presented below share a single source sample, sequenced in a study of T cell responses to AZD1222 COVID-19 vaccine. Data came from immunoSEQ multiplex PCR; TCRdb stores just in-frame clones and leaves some out. Seen here are some 130,000 clones, around 92% observed once, and the top ten hold under 2%. The starting material was peripheral blood, obtained 28 days after the second AZD1222 dose. Every receptor here comes from an adult who received the AZD1222 COVID-19 vaccine.

The chain has TRBV6-5 and TRBJ2-2, with 10 bases matching TRBD1. CDR1 is MNHEY, CDR2 SVGAGI, per germline. CDR3 size: 14 residues. J was trimmed by 4 bases and V by 5 bases; bases with no gene match: 1. The CDR3 DNA follows: TGTGCCAGCAGTAGGGACAGGGGCACCGGGGAGCTGTTTTTT. Its translation is CASSRDRGTGELFF.

The V call is TRBV6-5, the J call TRBJ2-5, with TRBD2 identical over 9 bases. The CDR3 has 15 amino acids. Trimming at V came to 4 bases and at J to 3 bases, leaving 6 bases not matched to a gene. CDR1 and CDR2 (germline): MNHEY, SVGAGI. The CDR3 protein is CASSSSLAGEETQYF. The DNA for the CDR3 is TGTGCCAGCAGTTCCTCGTTAGCGGGGGAAGAGACCCAGTACTTC.

CDR3 DNA: TGTGCCAGCAGTTATGAAGAGAGGGACAAGCAGTACTTC. This gives the protein CASSYEERDKQYF. This chain uses TRBV6-5 with TRBJ2-7; perhaps TRBD1 as D (6 bases). Trimming shortened V by 3 bases and J by 8 bases, and 14 bases separated the two germline ends. CDR3 size: 13 residues. Germline V gene lookup returns CDR1 MNHEY and CDR2 SVGAGI.

The rearrangement links TRBV7-2 to TRBJ1-1; D remains unclear. The CDR3 length is 15 residues. Between the trimmed V and J ends, which lost 1 base and 5 bases, there was a span of 14 bases. Germline-derived CDR1 and CDR2 are SGHTA and FQGNSA. The CDR3 reads CASSLVVGLGTEAFF. Here the CDR3 DNA reads TGTGCCAGCAGCTTAGTGGTGGGATTGGGGACTGAAGCTTTCTTT. The full variable domain, completed using reference TRBV7-2 and TRBJ1-1, is GAGVSQSPSNKVTEKGKDVELRCDPISGHTALYWYRQSLGQGLEFLIYFQGNSAPDKSGLPSDRFSAERTGGSVSTLTIQRTQQEDSAVYLCASSLVVGLGTEAFFGQGTRLTVV.

V usage is TRBV6-5 and J usage is TRBJ2-2, with D hard to call. The CDR3 spans 13 residues. V gave up 6 bases and J gave up 4 bases, with 9 bases separating them. Germline CDR1 reads MNHEY; CDR2 reads SVGAGI. CDR3 region: CASRAQLTGELFF. The CDR3 region has the DNA TGTGCCAGCAGGGCACAGCTCACCGGGGAGCTGTTTTTT.

This clone was counted between two and nine times. This rearrangement joins TRBV4-1 to TRBJ1-6, with unresolved D. CDR1 and CDR2 (germline): MGHRA, YSYEKL. CDR3 length equals 13 residues. The V and J ends lost 4 bases and 9 bases respectively, with 10 bases between them. CDR3 amino acids: CASSPEEASPLHF. CDR3 in DNA: TGCGCCAGCAGCCCAGAGGAGGCTTCACCCCTCCACTTT.

This clone was observed a handful of times. This chain joins TRBV19 and TRBJ1-5, with TRBD1 matching 9 bases. Germline V gives CDR1 LNHDA, CDR2 SQIVND (reference sequence). The CDR3 contains 15 residues. V lost 6 bases and J lost 1; bases outside the gene matches: 4. The CDR3: CASRADRGSNQPQHF. The CDR3 DNA is TGTGCCAGTAGGGCAGACAGGGGGAGCAATCAGCCCCAGCATTTT.

This chain links TRBV7-2 with TRBJ2-7; 12 nucleotides align to TRBD1. The CDR3 contains 16 residues. Germline V CDR1 and CDR2: SGHTA, FQGNSA. The V and J ends lost 2 bases and 6 bases, in that order; junction bases with no gene match: 8. CDR3 protein: CASSLRSPGQGAEQYF. In DNA, the CDR3 is TGTGCCAGCAGCTTAAGATCCCCGGGACAGGGGGCCGAGCAGTACTTC. Full variable domain (remainder filled in from reference TRBV7-2 and TRBJ2-7): GAGVSQSPSNKVTEKGKDVELRCDPISGHTALYWYRQSLGQGLEFLIYFQGNSAPDKSGLPSDRFSAERTGGSVSTLTIQRTQQEDSAVYLCASSLRSPGQGAEQYFGPGTRLTVT.

The chain links TRBV19 to TRBJ2-4; 10 nucleotides match TRBD2. The V segment lost 7 bases and the J segment 3 bases; nucleotides outside the gene matches: 6. Germline CDR1 reads LNHDA; CDR2 reads SQIVND (reference sequence). The CDR3 has 15 amino acids. The CDR3 reads CASNKRGGLKNIQYF. The CDR3 nucleotides read TGTGCCAGTAATAAGCGGGGGGGTCTCAAAAACATTCAGTACTTC.

This chain joins TRBV6-4 and TRBJ2-3; no firm D call. Germline CDR1 and CDR2: MRHNA and SNTAGT. The CDR3 has 13 amino acids. Trimming took off 6 bases at V and 0 bases at J, with 7 bases between the two ends. The CDR3 protein is CASSRDSTDTQYF. CDR3 bases: TGTGCCAGCAGCCGAGACAGCACAGATACGCAGTATTTT.

DNA of the CDR3: TGTGCTAGTGGCCCCCAAGGGTATTCGGGAAACACCATATATTTT. Its protein is CASGPQGYSGNTIYF. The chain is built from TRBV12-5 and TRBJ1-3; D ambiguous. CDR1 LGHNT and CDR2 FRNRAP come from the germline V gene. The CDR3 totals 15 residues. Trimming took 6 bases from V and 4 from J, leaving 16 bases between them.

The table lists this clone with a count of one. The gene calls are TRBV7-2 and TRBJ2-1; unclear D gene. V lost 3 bases to trimming and J lost 5 bases, with 8 bases between them. CDR1 SGHTA and CDR2 FQGNSA come from the germline V gene. The CDR3 contains 13 residues. In nucleotides, the CDR3 is TGTGCCAGCAGCTTTGGTCTGGACAATGAGCAGTTCTTC. Protein: CASSFGLDNEQFF.

The chain combines TRBV6-5 with TRBJ1-4; 9 bases map to TRBD1. The CDR3 sequence is 14 residues long. Trimming took 6 bases from V and 10 from J; bases not matched to a gene: 9. Germline CDR1 and CDR2: MNHEY and SVGAGI. The CDR3, as DNA: TGTGCCAGCAGGGGACAGGGCTGGGGTGGAAAACTGTTTTTT. Translating gives CASRGQGWGGKLFF.

The rearrangement links TRBV4-1 to TRBJ2-7; TRBD1 might be the D (6 bases). V shed 1 base and J shed 2 bases, with 9 bases lying between them. The CDR3 has 14 residues. The germline V gene has CDR1 MGHRA and CDR2 YSYEKL. DNA for the CDR3: TGCGCCAGCAGCCAAGCTCCAGGGGCCTACGAGCAGTACGTC. Its protein product is CASSQAPGAYEQYV.

V gene TRBV27 combines with J gene TRBJ2-1; TRBD2 agrees at 14 bases. This CDR3 has 15 amino acids. The trim removed 3 bases at V and 5 bases at J, leaving 0 bases unmatched. Germline V CDR1 and CDR2: MNHEY, SMNVEV (reference sequence). The CDR3 sequence: CASSLGLAGDNEQFF. CDR3 DNA sequence: TGTGCCAGCAGTTTGGGACTAGCGGGAGACAATGAGCAGTTCTTC.

The chain joins TRBV5-6 to TRBJ1-1, with a weak D call TRBD1 (6 bases). The ends were cut back, 4 bases at V and 6 bases at J, with 10 bases in the middle. Germline V gene data show CDR1 as SGHDT and CDR2 as YYEEEE. There are 12 residues in the CDR3. The CDR3 protein is CASSRAGAEAFF. DNA of the CDR3: TGTGCCAGCAGCCGGGCAGGGGCTGAAGCTTTCTTT.

The CDR3 reads CASSVMALPPNEQFF. CDR3 nucleotides: TGTGCCAGCAGTGTGATGGCCCTGCCACCCAATGAGCAGTTCTTC. The V and J genes are TRBV2 and TRBJ2-1; D gene uncertain. The germline V gene encodes CDR1 SNHLY and CDR2 FYNNEI. V was trimmed by 4 bases and J by 6 bases, leaving 16 bases between them. This CDR3 comprises 15 residues.

The rearrangement uses TRBV5-6 and TRBJ1-6; 10 nucleotides line up with TRBD1. The germline gives CDR1 SGHDT, CDR2 YYEEEE. V lost 4 bases to trimming and J lost 10 bases; unmatched junction nucleotides: 5. The CDR3 contains 14 residues. The CDR3, as DNA: TGTGCCAGCAGCATGGACAGGGGGAACTCACCCCTCCACTTT. Residues: CASSMDRGNSPLHF.

The chain joins TRBV7-2 to TRBJ1-2; D possibly corresponds to TRBD1 (6 bases). The CDR3 contains 13 residues. V shed 5 bases and J shed 4 bases, with 11 bases lying between them. Germline V gene data show CDR1 as SGHTA and CDR2 as FQGNSA. CDR3 protein: CASSSLGGYGYTF. As DNA, the CDR3 is TGTGCCAGCAGCAGTCTAGGGGGCTATGGCTACACCTTC.

The rearrangement uses TRBV7-2 and TRBJ1-2, with 8 bases aligning to TRBD1. The V and J ends lost 5 bases and 4 bases, in that order; junction bases with no gene match: 6. Germline CDR1 is SGHTA and CDR2 is FQGNSA. There are 14 residues in the CDR3. The CDR3 DNA reads as TGTGCCAGCAGCCGGGACAGGCCCTCCTATGGCTACACCTTC. Residues: CASSRDRPSYGYTF. The complete variable domain, with remaining parts taken from reference TRBV7-2 and TRBJ1-2, reads GAGVSQSPSNKVTEKGKDVELRCDPISGHTALYWYRQSLGQGLEFLIYFQGNSAPDKSGLPSDRFSAERTGGSVSTLTIQRTQQEDSAVYLCASSRDRPSYGYTFGSGTRLTVV.

Notes on this clone: Additional DNA sequences in this sample encode the identical CDR3. The rearrangement uses TRBV9 and TRBJ1-2; D might be TRBD1 (6 bases). V shed 3 bases and J shed 0 bases, with 9 bases lying between them. Germline values: CDR1 SGDLS, CDR2 YYNGEE. There are 14 residues in the CDR3. The CDR3: CASSAYRANYGYTF. CDR3 bases: TGTGCCAGCAGCGCCTACAGGGCTAACTATGGCTACACCTTC.